The entry that follows covers one T cell receptor beta chain sequence. The antigen is unknown. CDR3 length: 14 residues. V was clipped by 7 bases and J by 8 bases, with 20 bases between them. Germline CDR1 LNHDA, CDR2 SQIVND (reference sequence). The data originate from a study of cytotoxic CD8 clonotypes in ibrutinib-treated CLL. On the study more broadly: When averaged across all of the samples, the counts came to roughly 250,000 productive templates and more than 85,000 productive rearrangements. Study-level results: Shared public clonotypes were rare, and on treatment they either got smaller or stayed the same. Starting clonality was above that of age-matched healthy donors and tracked circulating CD8+ T-cell counts. Elevated clonality accompanied ibrutinib response, with a return toward baseline values at progression.

Profiled with immunoSEQ multiplex PCR; TCRdb holds only in-frame clones, not every one. Among roughly 52,000 clones listed, about half were seen once. This clonotype was sampled from a human donor with chronic lymphocytic leukemia. This chain links TRBV19 with TRBJ1-2; no firm D call. Sequenced material: PBMCs, taken after 12 months of ibrutinib treatment. The CDR3 sequence: CASIGIGRFGGYTF. In DNA, the CDR3 is TGTGCCAGTATTGGAATTGGGCGCTTCGGCGGCTACACCTTC.